This record covers a single TCR beta chain. The antigen remains undetermined. CDR1 is MNHNY and CDR2 is SVGAGI in the germline V gene (reference sequence). The CDR3 extends over 13 amino acids. The V end lost 8 bases, the J end lost 2 bases, and 12 bases lay between the germline ends. Sample-barcoded 5' priming and a J-beta primer mix drove a second PCR of 7 to 11 cycles. TCRdb re-derived calls from the 5' RACE reads in MiXCR, one entry per CDR3 protein. The data show just over 1 million distinct CDR3 sequences, 35% to 50% seen once. The data were taken from a study of blood T cells in healthy people across ages. Broader study findings: Across the age range, TCR beta diversity per million T cells fell in a roughly linear way.

Material for sequencing was blood. The TCR was taken from a woman aged 60 to 75 in good health. This chain connects TRBV6-6 to TRBJ1-1, with D perhaps matching TRBD1 (6 bases). Here the CDR3 reads CASWAGVNTEAFF. CDR3 DNA: TGTGCCAGCTGGGCAGGGGTTAACACTGAAGCTTTCTTT.